Sequencing of this TCR beta chain was carried out in a study of blood T cell repertoires in COVID-19. On the study more broadly: Donors in the United States, Italy and Spain gave samples during acute or convalescent COVID-19.

The CDR3 covers 15 residues. J gave up 0 bases and V 4 bases, and 7 bases lay outside the gene matches. The V gene's germline CDR1 is SGHRS and CDR2 YFSETQ. Enrollees, about 18 to 95 years old, lived in 20 to 25 US areas. Sequencing was performed with immunoSEQ multiplex PCR; in TCRdb, only in-frame clones are kept and a portion is missing. Of around 500,000 clones listed, approximately 90% are singletons. Sample: PBMCs or T cells enriched from blood (not recorded which). The receptor was derived from a woman between 40 and 50 years old who had recovered from COVID-19. The J gene is TRBJ2-7, the V gene TRBV5-1, with TRBD1 matching over 7 bases. CDR3 DNA sequence: TGCGCCAGCAGCCGCGACAGGGCCACCTCCTACGAGCAGTACTTC. Amino acid sequence: CASSRDRATSYEQYF.